The 13 T cell receptor beta chains in this list originate from one sample, sequenced in a study of T cells in Graves' hyperthyroidism and ophthalmopathy. The investigators amplified TCR beta CDR3 regions from RNA transcripts. HTBI primers were the set used in a first-round RT-PCR of the TCR CDR3. One entry per CDR3 protein results from TCRdb running MiXCR on the multiplex PCR reads. This repertoire shows 700,000 or so distinct CDR3 sequences, 16% found once; its top ten account for approximately 8.4%. The sample taken for sequencing was blood. The source is a man in his late teens or twenties with Graves' hyperthyroidism.

Many counts were recorded for this clonotype. Here the CDR3 reads CATSDSGRGQGRNNEQFF. DNA for the CDR3: TGTGCCACCAGTGATTCAGGCCGGGGACAGGGGAGGAACAATGAGCAGTTCTTC. The chain carries TRBV24-1 and TRBJ2-1, with 10 bases fitting TRBD1. Germline values: CDR1 KGHDR, CDR2 SFDVKD. With V trimmed by 2 bases and J by 5 bases, 11 bases remained unmatched. This CDR3 is built from 18 residues.

This clonotype was recorded many times. V usage is TRBV28 and J usage is TRBJ2-4, with D unclear. Germline CDR1 MDHEN, CDR2 SYDVKM. Trimming left V 5 bases short and J 4 bases short, with 15 bases between. The CDR3 has 15 amino acids. The CDR3 protein is CASSTHFARKNIQYF. The CDR3 DNA reads as TGTGCCAGCAGTACCCATTTCGCGCGTAAAAACATTCAGTACTTC.

The genes are TRBV11-2 and TRBJ1-2; 8 positions match TRBD1. CDR3 size: 19 residues. V was clipped by 1 base and J by 3 bases; unmatched bases: 16. Per the germline V gene, CDR1 is SGHAT and CDR2 is FQNNGV. The CDR3 sequence is CASSLAPATSGGLDYGYTF. The CDR3 DNA reads as TGTGCCAGCAGCTTAGCTCCTGCGACTTCAGGGGGCTTGGACTATGGCTACACCTTC.

This clonotype was seen a handful of times. A much larger clone differs by one base, so this may be a read error. V is TRBV11-2 and J is TRBJ2-7; D remains unclear. The length of the CDR3 is 14 residues. Germline V CDR1 and CDR2: SGHAT, FQNNGV. V lost 5 bases to trimming and J lost 2 bases, with 13 bases between them. CDR3 amino acids: CASSPDLHPYEQYF. In DNA form, the CDR3 reads TGTGCCAGCAGCCCCGACCTCCACCCCTACGAGCAGTACTTC. Based on the CDR3 plus reference TRBV11-2 and TRBJ2-7, the full variable domain is EAGVAQSPRYKIIEKRQSVAFWCNPISGHATLYWYQQILGQGPKLLIQFQNNGVVDDSQLPKDRFSAERLKGVDSTLKIQPAKLEDSAVYLCASSPDLHPYEQYFGPGTRLTVT.

This clonotype was detected ten times or more. This chain links TRBV2 with TRBJ1-5; possible D gene TRBD1, 5 bases. Trimming took off 4 bases at V and 5 bases at J, with 9 bases between the two ends. Per germline, CDR1 SNHLY and CDR2 FYNNEI. The CDR3 is 13 amino acids. The CDR3 DNA reads TGTGCCAGCAGTGGAAACAGGCATCAGCCCCAGCATTTT. This translates into CASSGNRHQPQHF.

This clonotype was counted many times. The J gene is TRBJ2-1, the V gene TRBV12-3 or TRBV12-4, with D maybe TRBD1 (5 bases). This CDR3 spans 16 amino acids. V lost 6 bases to trimming and J lost 5 bases, with 20 bases between them. CDR3 nucleotide sequence: TGTGCCAGCAGCCCAGACAGTTGGCGAGGCAACAATGAGCAGTTCTTC. It yields the protein CASSPDSWRGNNEQFF.

The chain uses TRBV15 and TRBJ2-3, with D perhaps TRBD1 or TRBD2 (5 bases each). V lost 1 base to trimming and J lost 0 bases, with 11 bases between them. This CDR3 is 16 amino acids long. CDR1 is LNHNV and CDR2 is YYDKDF in the germline V gene (reference sequence). The DNA of the CDR3 is TGTGCCACCAGCAGAGGAGGGGCTTCTAGCACAGATACGCAGTATTTT. Its protein is CATSRGGASSTDTQYF.

This clonotype was observed many times. This chain connects TRBV29-1 to TRBJ2-3; 9 nucleotides agree with TRBD1. The CDR3 contains 16 residues. J lost 3 bases, V lost 6 bases, and 13 bases had no gene match. CDR1 and CDR2 from the germline V gene are SQVTM and ANQGSEA. CDR3 region: CSVSGTGPGGTDTQYF. The CDR3 nucleotides are TGCAGCGTGTCCGGGACAGGGCCCGGTGGAACAGATACGCAGTATTTT.

This clonotype turned up a few times. J is TRBJ2-1 and V is TRBV7-2, with TRBD2 matching over 7 bases. CDR1 SGHTA and CDR2 FQGNSA come from the germline V gene. The CDR3 contains 14 residues. After removal of 5 bases from V and 3 bases from J, the junction contained 4 bases not matched to a gene. CDR3 nucleotides: TGTGCCAGCAGCCATAGCGGGCTCTACAATGAGCAGTTCTTC. Amino acids: CASSHSGLYNEQFF.

The chain is built from TRBV20-1 and TRBJ2-1; possible D gene TRBD1, 5 bases. This CDR3 has 12 amino acids. Trimming took off 2 bases at V and 8 bases at J, with 10 bases between the two ends. CDR1 is DFQATT, CDR2 SNEGSKA, per germline (reference sequence). The CDR3 sequence is CSARFRVHEQFF. CDR3 coding DNA: TGCAGTGCTAGATTCAGGGTACATGAGCAGTTCTTC.

There are a few counts of this clonotype. The V gene is TRBV28, the J gene TRBJ1-5; TRBD1 is a possible D gene (5 bases). V was shortened by 2 bases and J by 5 bases, with 16 bases between the two germline ends. The germline gives CDR1 MDHEN, CDR2 SYDVKM. The CDR3 is made up of 16 amino acids. CDR3 nucleotide sequence: TGTGCCAGCAGTTTAACTTCGGGGCCCAGGTATCAGCCCCAGCATTTT. Residues: CASSLTSGPRYQPQHF.

This chain links TRBV5-1 with TRBJ1-1; 8 nucleotides agree with TRBD1. Germline CDR1 and CDR2: SGHRS and YFSETQ. V lost 3 bases to trimming and J lost 0 bases; unmatched junction nucleotides: 7. This CDR3 spans 16 amino acids. The CDR3 coding sequence is TGCGCCAGCAGCTGGGGACAGGTTCTCATGAACACTGAAGCTTTCTTT. Its translation: CASSWGQVLMNTEAFF. Based on the CDR3 plus reference TRBV5-1 and TRBJ1-1, the full variable domain is KAGVTQTPRYLIKTRGQQVTLSCSPISGHRSVSWYQQTPGQGLQFLFEYFSETQRNKGNFPGRFSGRQFSNSRSEMNVSTLELGDSALYLCASSWGQVLMNTEAFFGQGTRLTVV.

This clonotype was seen ten or more times. The chain recombines TRBV6-1 with TRBJ2-1, with TRBD1 matching 10 bases. J gave up 9 bases and V 6 bases, and 8 bases lay outside the gene matches. This CDR3 region has 14 residues. The V gene's germline CDR1 is MNHNS and CDR2 SASEGT. In nucleotides, the CDR3 is TGTGCCAGCAGCATGACAGGGGGCGGCGGTGAGCAGTTCTTC. It translates to CASSMTGGGGEQFF.